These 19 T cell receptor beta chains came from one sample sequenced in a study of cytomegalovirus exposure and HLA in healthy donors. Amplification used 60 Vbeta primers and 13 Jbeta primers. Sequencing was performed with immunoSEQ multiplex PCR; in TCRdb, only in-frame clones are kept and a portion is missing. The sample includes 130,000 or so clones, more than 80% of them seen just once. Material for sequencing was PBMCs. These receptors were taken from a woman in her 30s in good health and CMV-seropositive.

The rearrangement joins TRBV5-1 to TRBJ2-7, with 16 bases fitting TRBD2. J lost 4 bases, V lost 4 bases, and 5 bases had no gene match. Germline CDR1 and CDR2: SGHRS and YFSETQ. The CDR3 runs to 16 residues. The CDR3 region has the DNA TGCGCCAGCAGCACCGGGACTAGCGGGGGGGCTTACGAGCAGTACTTC. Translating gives CASSTGTSGGAYEQYF.

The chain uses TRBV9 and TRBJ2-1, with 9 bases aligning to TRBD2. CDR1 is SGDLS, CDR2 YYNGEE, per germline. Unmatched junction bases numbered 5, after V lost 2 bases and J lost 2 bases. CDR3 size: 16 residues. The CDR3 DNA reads TGTGCCAGCAGCGTGGGACTAGCCTTAACCTACAATGAGCAGTTCTTC. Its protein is CASSVGLALTYNEQFF. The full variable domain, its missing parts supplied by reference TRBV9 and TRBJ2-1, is DSGVTQTPKHLITATGQRVTLRCSPRSGDLSVYWYQQSLDQGLQFLIQYYNGEERAKGNILERFSAQQFPDLHSELNLSSLELGDSALYFCASSVGLALTYNEQFFGPGTRLTVL.

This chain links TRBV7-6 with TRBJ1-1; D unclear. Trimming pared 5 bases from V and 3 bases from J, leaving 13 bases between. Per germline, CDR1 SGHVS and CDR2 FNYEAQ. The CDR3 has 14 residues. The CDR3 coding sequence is TGTGCCAGCAGCGTCCGGAGCGGGGACACTGAAGCTTTCTTT. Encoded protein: CASSVRSGDTEAFF.

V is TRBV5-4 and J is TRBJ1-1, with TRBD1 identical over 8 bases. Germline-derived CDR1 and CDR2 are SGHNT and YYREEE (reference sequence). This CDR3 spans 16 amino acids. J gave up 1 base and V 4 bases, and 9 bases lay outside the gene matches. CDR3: CASSTPTGARNTEAFF. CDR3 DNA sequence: TGTGCCAGCAGCACTCCGACAGGGGCCCGGAACACTGAAGCTTTCTTT.

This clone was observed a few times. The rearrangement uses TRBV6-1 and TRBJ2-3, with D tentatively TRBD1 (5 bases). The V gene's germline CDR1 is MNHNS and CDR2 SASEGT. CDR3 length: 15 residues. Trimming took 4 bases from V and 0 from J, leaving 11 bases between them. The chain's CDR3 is CASSGEHRSTDTQYF. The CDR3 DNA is TGTGCCAGCAGTGGCGAACACAGGAGCACAGATACGCAGTATTTT.

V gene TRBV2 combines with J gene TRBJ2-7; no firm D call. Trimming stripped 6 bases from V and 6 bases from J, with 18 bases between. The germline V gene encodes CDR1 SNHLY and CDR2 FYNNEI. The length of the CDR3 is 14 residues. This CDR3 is CASSGLLVGREQYF. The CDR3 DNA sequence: TGTGCCAGCAGCGGCCTCCTGGTTGGGCGCGAGCAGTACTTC.

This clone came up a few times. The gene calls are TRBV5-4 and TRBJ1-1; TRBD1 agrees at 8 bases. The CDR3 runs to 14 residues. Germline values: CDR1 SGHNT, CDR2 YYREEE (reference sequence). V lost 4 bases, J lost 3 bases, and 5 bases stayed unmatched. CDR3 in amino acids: CASSHPDRDTEAFF. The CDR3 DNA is TGTGCCAGCAGCCACCCGGACAGGGACACTGAAGCTTTCTTT.

CDR3 nucleotides: TGTGCCAGCAGCCGTGTTAGGGGGACAGGGGTGGATGGCTACACCTTC. Translating it yields CASSRVRGTGVDGYTF. The chain carries TRBV7-2 and TRBJ1-2; 10 bases agree with TRBD1. The CDR3 extends over 16 amino acids. The trim removed 5 bases at V and 6 bases at J, leaving 12 bases unmatched. CDR1 and CDR2 from the germline V gene are SGHTA and FQGNSA. Full variable domain (outside the CDR3, taken from reference TRBV7-2 and TRBJ1-2): GAGVSQSPSNKVTEKGKDVELRCDPISGHTALYWYRQSLGQGLEFLIYFQGNSAPDKSGLPSDRFSAERTGGSVSTLTIQRTQQEDSAVYLCASSRVRGTGVDGYTFGSGTRLTVV.

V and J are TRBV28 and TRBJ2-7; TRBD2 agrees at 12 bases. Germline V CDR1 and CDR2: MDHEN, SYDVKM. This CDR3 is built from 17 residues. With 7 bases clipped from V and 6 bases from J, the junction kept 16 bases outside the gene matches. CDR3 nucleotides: TGTGCCAGCAACGGGGCGGTAGGAGGACTAGCGGGATCCGAGCAGTACTTC. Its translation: CASNGAVGGLAGSEQYF.

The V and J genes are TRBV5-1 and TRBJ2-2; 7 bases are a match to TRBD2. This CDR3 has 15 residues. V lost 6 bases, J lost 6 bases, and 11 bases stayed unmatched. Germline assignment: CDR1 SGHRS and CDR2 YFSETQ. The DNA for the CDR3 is TGCGCCAGCACCGGGACTACCAATTCGGCCGGGGAGCTGTTTTTT. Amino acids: CASTGTTNSAGELFF.

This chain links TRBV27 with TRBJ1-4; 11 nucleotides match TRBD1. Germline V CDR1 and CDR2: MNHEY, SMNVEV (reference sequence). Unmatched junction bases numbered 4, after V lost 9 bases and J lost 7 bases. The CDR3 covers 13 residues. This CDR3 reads CASRTGGSEKLFF. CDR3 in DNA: TGTGCCAGTCGGACAGGGGGCTCTGAAAAACTGTTTTTT.

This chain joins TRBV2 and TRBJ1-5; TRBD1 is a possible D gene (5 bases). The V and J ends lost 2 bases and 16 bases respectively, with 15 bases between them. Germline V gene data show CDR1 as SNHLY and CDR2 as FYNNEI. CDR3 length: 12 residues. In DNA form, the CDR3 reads TGTGCCAGCAGTGAAAGGGTAGGACAACCCCATTTT. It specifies CASSERVGQPHF.

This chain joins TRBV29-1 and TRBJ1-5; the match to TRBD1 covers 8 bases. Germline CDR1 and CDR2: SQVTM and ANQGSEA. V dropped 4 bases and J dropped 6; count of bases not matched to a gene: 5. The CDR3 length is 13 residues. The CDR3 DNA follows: TGCAGCGTTGGGGCAGGGGGCACTCAGCCCCAGCATTTT. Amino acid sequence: CSVGAGGTQPQHF.

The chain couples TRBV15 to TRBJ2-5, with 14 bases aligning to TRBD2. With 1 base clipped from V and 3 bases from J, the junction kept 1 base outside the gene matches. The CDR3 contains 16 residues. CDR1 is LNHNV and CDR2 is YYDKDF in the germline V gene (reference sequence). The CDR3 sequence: CATSRGLAGGKETQYF. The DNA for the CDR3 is TGTGCCACCAGCAGAGGACTAGCGGGAGGGAAAGAGACCCAGTACTTC.

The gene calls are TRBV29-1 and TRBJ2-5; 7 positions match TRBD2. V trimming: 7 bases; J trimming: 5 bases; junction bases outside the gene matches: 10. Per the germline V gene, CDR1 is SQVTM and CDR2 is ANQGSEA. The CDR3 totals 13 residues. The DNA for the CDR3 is TGCAGCGGATACAGTGGGGGAGGGGAGACCCAGTACTTC. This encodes CSGYSGGGETQYF.

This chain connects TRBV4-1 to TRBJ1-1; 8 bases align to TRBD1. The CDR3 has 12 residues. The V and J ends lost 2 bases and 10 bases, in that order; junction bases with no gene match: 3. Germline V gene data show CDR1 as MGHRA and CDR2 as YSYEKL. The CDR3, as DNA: TGCGCCAGCAGCCAATGGACAGGGAGAGCTTTCTTT. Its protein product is CASSQWTGRAFF.

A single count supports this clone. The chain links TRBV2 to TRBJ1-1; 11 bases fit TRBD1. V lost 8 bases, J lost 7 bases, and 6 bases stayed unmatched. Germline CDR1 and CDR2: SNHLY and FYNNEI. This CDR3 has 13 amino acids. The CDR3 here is CASRDRGFGEAFF. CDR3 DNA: TGTGCCAGCCGGGACAGGGGGTTCGGTGAAGCTTTCTTT.

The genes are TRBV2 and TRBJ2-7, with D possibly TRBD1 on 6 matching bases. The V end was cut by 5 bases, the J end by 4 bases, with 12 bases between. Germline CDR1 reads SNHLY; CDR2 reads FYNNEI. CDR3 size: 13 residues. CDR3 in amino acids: CASSPDSEYEQYF. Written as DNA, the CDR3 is TGTGCCAGCAGTCCGGACAGTGAATACGAGCAGTACTTC.

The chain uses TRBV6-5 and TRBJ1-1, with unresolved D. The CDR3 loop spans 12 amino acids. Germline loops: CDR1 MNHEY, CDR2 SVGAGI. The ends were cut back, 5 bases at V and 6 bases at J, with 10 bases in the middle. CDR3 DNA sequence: TGTGCCAGCAGTCCTAGGGAGGCTGAAGCTTTCTTT. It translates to CASSPREAEAFF.